The rows below give T cell receptor beta chains drawn from one sample of a study of cytomegalovirus exposure and HLA in healthy donors. Clones were sequenced by immunoSEQ multiplex PCR, and TCRdb holds only the in-frame ones, with some missing. The sample lists roughly 180,000 clones; around three quarters were seen once. Sequenced: PBMCs. The receptors derive from a woman in her thirties in good health and CMV-seropositive. Each CDR3 is given with its conserved first and last residue. A D gene is named only where the DNA matches it firmly. Some rows mark clone size as missing; the rest say once, few, many or name a class of expanded clone.

CDR3 protein: CASSSGSEAFF
J gene: TRBJ1-1
D gene: -
V gene: TRBV5-6
clone size: -

CDR3 protein: CASSARTGGEKLFF
J gene: TRBJ1-4
D gene: TRBD1
V gene: TRBV9
clone size: -

CDR3 protein: CASSPNGVPYEQYF
J gene: TRBJ2-7
D gene: -
V gene: TRBV11-3
clone size: -

CDR3 protein: CASSPFPGTVTTNTGELFF
J gene: TRBJ2-2
D gene: TRBD1
V gene: TRBV4-1
clone size: -

CDR3 protein: CASSPAPAGESDEQFF
J gene: TRBJ2-1
D gene: TRBD2
V gene: TRBV5-1
clone size: -

CDR3 protein: CASRPASSGGDSGELFF
J gene: TRBJ2-2
D gene: TRBD2
V gene: TRBV11-2
clone size: -

CDR3 protein: CASSGRGDGETQYF
J gene: TRBJ2-5
D gene: TRBD2
V gene: TRBV2
clone size: -

CDR3 protein: CASSLERSNQPQHF
J gene: TRBJ1-5
D gene: -
V gene: TRBV7-2
clone size: -

CDR3 protein: CASSSPGQGAEKLFF
J gene: TRBJ1-4
D gene: TRBD1
V gene: TRBV5-6
clone size: -

CDR3 protein: CASSPPRMGRGRNEQFF
J gene: TRBJ2-1
D gene: TRBD1
V gene: TRBV11-3
clone size: -

CDR3 protein: CATSSEGTGSGTDTQYF
J gene: TRBJ2-3
D gene: -
V gene: TRBV15
clone size: -

CDR3 protein: CASSPSLLRGPSTDTQYF
J gene: TRBJ2-3
D gene: -
V gene: TRBV14
clone size: few